Listed here is a single T cell receptor (beta chain). This clone has a handful of counts. The antigen it recognizes is unknown. Base qualities are not at hand, and no much larger clone is one base apart. PBMCs were isolated by density centrifugation and stained for CD3, CD4 and CD8, and CD4+ and CD8+ T cells were sorted on a FACSAria. Scalp biopsies and blood samples were provided by unaffected controls. CDR1 and CDR2, per the germline V gene, are SQVTM and ANQGSEA. The V end loses 0 bases and the J end loses 7 bases, and a stretch of 6 bases separates them. From the cysteine up to the phenylalanine, the CDR3 has a length of 11 residues. The read is trimmed to its CDR3 DNA, 33 bases read in frame from base 1. The sample belongs to a study of CD8+ T cells in alopecia areata (dated by TCRdb to the late 2010s). In terms of the full investigation: In both human patients and the C3H/HeJ mouse model, the study applied high-throughput TCRbeta sequencing to look at T cell clonal expansion in alopecia areata. On the human side, TCRbeta sequencing was run on scalp tissue and on sorted CD4+ and CD8+ peripheral blood T cells from healthy controls and from alopecia areata patients with either patchy or totalis/universalis disease. Scalp clonality was compared across normal scalp (n=4), patchy alopecia areata scalp (n=8), and alopecia totalis/universalis scalp (n=8). The RNA source kit depended on sample type: the PAXgene miRNA kit for fixed scalp, the miRNeasy kit for PBMCs, and the RNeasy kit for mouse skin. TCRbeta CDR3 regions were amplified by immunoSEQ multiplex PCR with 35 Vbeta forward and 13 Jbeta reverse primers. Results the study describes overall, beyond this receptor: Shared TCR sequences between patients were less evident than in mice, which may be partly attributable to HLA diversity in the patient population. Resident alphabeta T cells in normal human skin are also sequenced, complicating scalp TCR repertoire analysis, unlike mouse skin dominated by gammadelta T cells. Compared with normal scalp, lesional scalp had higher clonality and more expanded CD8+ clones, particularly in alopecia totalis/universalis, a pattern that suggests antigenic drive.

The method was the immunoSEQ multiplex PCR assay. RNA was extracted from all samples and reverse transcribed into cDNA as template for TCR sequencing. SuperScript III was used for first-strand cDNA synthesis, primed with a 2:1 mix of oligo-dT and random hexamers. A synthetic immune receptor repertoire was used to assess amplification bias, and residual bias was removed computationally. From the authors' description of their analysis: Raw reads were preprocessed to remove errors, and CDR3 was defined by IMGT conventions from the conserved cysteine to phenylalanine. Clonality was computed by normalizing Shannon entropy by log2 of the number of productive unique TCRs and subtracting the result from 1. CD4 or CD8 identity of scalp clones was inferred by cross-referencing scalp TCRbeta sequences with sorted blood CD4 and CD8 repertoires. Not all clones reach the TCRdb copy of this immuneACCESS table, which keeps in-frame sequences only. Checked studies attribute under half of the gap to unresolved V genes and leave the rest unexplained. V and J calls and clone size come straight from that table; D and trimming were deduced from the DNA. This sample comprises about 200,000 clones, more than 50% of them detected only once. Nearly 5% of the sample goes to the ten largest clones.

The source material was CD8+ T cells sorted from blood. The rearranged chain carries TRBV29-1 and TRBJ1-1; no confident D gene assignment can be made. The source of this sequence is a human donor in good health. The sequenced DNA: TGCAGCGTTGAAGATTTGAGTGAAGCTTTCTTT. This translates into CSVEDLSEAFF.